Listed below are T cell receptor beta chains from one sample, sequenced in a study of response to subunit inactivated influenza vaccine. From the RT-PCR reads, TCRdb called clonotypes with MiXCR, one entry per CDR3 protein. The table has some 850,000 distinct CDR3 sequences, less than 20% seen once. Here the sequenced sample was PBMCs from blood, taken more than 4 days after vaccination. These receptors were obtained from a man aged 50 to 59 who received an inactivated influenza vaccine. CDR3s include the opening cysteine and the closing phenylalanine or tryptophan. The order of the fields is J gene, V gene, D gene, clone size, CDR3 protein, CDR3 DNA. D genes are given only for firm matches. Clone sizes are given selectively: once, few, many, or a class where the clone is expanded.

TRBJ1-2,TRBV5-1,-,few,CALEGGPPPLYGYTF,TGCGCCTTAGAGGGGGGCCCCCCCCCTCTCTATGGCTACACCTTC
TRBJ1-5,TRBV28,-,-,CASRLDFEGNQPQHF,TGTGCCAGCAGGCTGGATTTCGAGGGGAATCAGCCCCAGCATTTT
TRBJ2-1,TRBV20-1,-,-,CSARDPEGTTYNEQFF,TGCAGTGCTAGAGATCCCGAGGGGACAACCTACAATGAGCAGTTCTTC
TRBJ2-3,TRBV29-1,-,-,CSVGLIADTQYF,TGCAGCGTAGGACTAATAGCAGATACGCAGTATTTT
TRBJ2-3,TRBV10-3,-,-,CAISRRDSTDTQYF,TGTGCCATCAGTAGGAGGGATAGCACAGATACGCAGTATTTT
TRBJ1-5,TRBV20-1,-,few,CSARFREAGSGGNQPQHF,TGCAGTGCTAGATTCAGGGAGGCGGGTTCGGGCGGCAATCAGCCCCAGCATTTT
TRBJ2-1,TRBV20-1,-,few,CSASGIAGYEQFF,TGCAGTGCTAGCGGGATTGCCGGTTATGAGCAGTTCTTC
TRBJ2-3,TRBV9,TRBD2,few,CASSVNPGLARTDTQYF,TGTGCCAGCAGCGTAAATCCGGGACTAGCGCGCACAGATACGCAGTATTTT
TRBJ2-3,TRBV12-3/TRBV12-4,-,few,CASTITASSTQYF,TGTGCCAGCACCATTACAGCCTCTAGTACGCAGTATTTT
TRBJ2-3,TRBV29-1,-,many,CSAEESTDTQYF,TGCAGCGCCGAGGAAAGCACAGATACGCAGTATTTT
TRBJ1-2,TRBV28,-,-,CASSHGGPGYTF,TGTGCCAGCAGCCACGGGGGGCCTGGCTACACCTTC
TRBJ2-3,TRBV12-3/TRBV12-4,-,-,CASKGSTDTQYF,TGTGCCAGCAAGGGCAGCACAGATACGCAGTATTTT
TRBJ1-2,TRBV11-1,TRBD1,-,CASSRRRTGENRGYGYTF,TGTGCCAGCAGCCGCCGTCGGACAGGGGAAAACAGGGGGTATGGCTACACCTTC
TRBJ2-1,TRBV7-2,-,-,CASSPKWGAGEQFF,TGTGCCAGCAGCCCTAAGTGGGGGGCAGGGGAGCAGTTCTTC
TRBJ2-7,TRBV20-1,-,-,CSARNGRQYEQYF,TGCAGTGCTAGAAACGGGCGCCAGTACGAGCAGTACTTC
TRBJ2-1,TRBV12-3/TRBV12-4,TRBD1,-,CASSSGTGSWNEQFF,TGTGCCAGCAGTTCCGGGACAGGGTCGTGGAATGAGCAGTTCTTC
TRBJ2-1,TRBV10-3,TRBD2,-,CATEPSGSSYEQFF,TGTGCCACCGAACCTAGCGGGAGCAGCTATGAGCAGTTCTTC
TRBJ2-3,TRBV20-1,TRBD1,many,CSAIGQGATTTPGITQYF,TGCAGTGCTATAGGACAGGGAGCGACAACCACTCCGGGCATTACGCAGTATTTT
TRBJ2-1,TRBV7-3,TRBD2,-,CASSLGSSGSVSNEQFF,TGTGCCAGCAGCTTAGGGTCTAGCGGGAGCGTGAGTAATGAGCAGTTCTTC
TRBJ1-5,TRBV5-1,-,few,CASSLTENQPQHF,TGCGCCAGCAGCTTGACGGAGAATCAGCCCCAGCATTTT
TRBJ2-3,TRBV29-1,TRBD2,-,CSVEQGAGGTDTQYF,TGCAGCGTTGAACAAGGCGCGGGGGGCACAGATACGCAGTATTTT
TRBJ1-2,TRBV6-2/TRBV6-3,TRBD1,few,CASTYSRQGGGYTF,TGTGCCAGCACTTACTCCAGACAGGGCGGTGGCTACACCTTC
TRBJ2-3,TRBV6-5,TRBD2,-,CASSFHSGADTQYF,TGTGCCAGCAGTTTCCATAGCGGGGCCGATACGCAGTATTTT
TRBJ1-1,TRBV4-2,TRBD1,few,CASSQDAGTGGLNTEAFF,TGTGCCAGCAGCCAAGATGCAGGGACAGGGGGCCTGAACACTGAAGCTTTCTTT
TRBJ2-2,TRBV20-1,-,few,CSARATRNTGELFF,TGCAGTGCTAGAGCGACTAGAAACACCGGGGAGCTGTTTTTT
TRBJ1-2,TRBV5-1,-,many,CASSSWDLQGYGYTF,TGCGCCAGCAGCTCATGGGACCTCCAAGGATATGGCTACACCTTC
TRBJ2-1,TRBV5-2,-,-,CAMGPGTDYNEQFF,TGTGCCATGGGCCCCGGGACAGATTACAATGAGCAGTTCTTC
TRBJ2-7,TRBV6-5,TRBD2,few,CASSYVSSGGKSSYEQYF,TGTGCCAGCAGTTACGTCTCTAGCGGGGGGAAGAGCTCCTACGAGCAGTACTTC
TRBJ2-1,TRBV29-1,-,few,CSVVWGGNEQFF,TGCAGCGTTGTTTGGGGTGGTAATGAGCAGTTCTTC
TRBJ2-7,TRBV4-2,-,-,CASSQEGHQTYEQYF,TGTGCCAGCAGCCAAGAGGGACATCAAACCTACGAGCAGTACTTC
TRBJ2-7,TRBV7-2,-,few,CASSLVAAASYEQYF,TGTGCCAGCAGCTTAGTCGCAGCCGCCTCCTACGAGCAGTACTTC
TRBJ1-4,TRBV6-5,-,few,CASSYGWTVNEKLFF,TGTGCCAGCAGTTACGGTTGGACAGTGAATGAAAAACTGTTTTTT
TRBJ2-1,TRBV9,-,few,CASSPRDPPGNEQFF,TGTGCCAGCAGCCCCCGGGACCCCCCTGGGAATGAGCAGTTCTTC
TRBJ1-5,TRBV12-3/TRBV12-4,TRBD1,few,CASQRRRGSTGYVSNQPQHF,TGTGCCAGCCAGCGGCGTCGGGGCTCGACAGGGTACGTCAGCAATCAGCCCCAGCATTTT
TRBJ2-7,TRBV29-1,-,-,CSVEADSYEQYF,TGCAGCGTTGAAGCCGACAGCTACGAGCAGTACTTC
TRBJ2-1,TRBV12-3/TRBV12-4,-,-,CASSPIKGDEQFF,TGTGCCAGCAGTCCCATCAAGGGGGATGAGCAGTTCTTC
TRBJ2-1,TRBV20-1,TRBD2,-,CSASGRWVNEQFF,TGCAGTGCTAGCGGGAGGTGGGTCAATGAGCAGTTCTTC
TRBJ2-2,TRBV9,TRBD2,-,CASSVAPSGRRGAGELFF,TGTGCCAGCAGCGTAGCTCCTAGCGGGAGGAGGGGCGCCGGGGAGCTGTTTTTT
TRBJ1-1,TRBV7-8,TRBD1,-,CASSFQDRGHTEAFF,TGTGCCAGCAGCTTTCAGGACAGGGGGCACACTGAAGCTTTCTTT
TRBJ2-3,TRBV20-1,-,-,CSARIGSSTDTQYF,TGCAGTGCTAGAATAGGTTCAAGCACAGATACGCAGTATTTT
TRBJ1-1,TRBV6-1,-,-,CASSSNRVVTEAFF,TGTGCCAGCAGCTCAAACAGGGTCGTAACTGAAGCTTTCTTT
TRBJ2-1,TRBV12-3/TRBV12-4,TRBD2,many,CASGSSGKGGNEQFF,TGTGCCAGCGGATCTAGCGGGAAGGGAGGCAATGAGCAGTTCTTC
TRBJ2-1,TRBV28,-,-,CASSLNSGVEQFF,TGTGCCAGCAGTTTAAATTCTGGGGTTGAGCAGTTCTTC
TRBJ2-5,TRBV27,TRBD1,-,CASRKQGTRETQYF,TGTGCCAGCAGAAAACAGGGGACCAGGGAGACCCAGTACTTC
TRBJ2-1,TRBV5-1,-,-,CASSKDSYYNEQFF,TGCGCCAGCAGCAAGGACAGCTATTACAATGAGCAGTTCTTC
TRBJ2-7,TRBV4-3,-,-,CASSRDQNPYEQYF,TGCGCCAGCAGCCGGGACCAAAACCCCTACGAGCAGTACTTC
TRBJ2-2,TRBV6-1,TRBD1,few,CASSPRQGSDTGELFF,TGTGCCAGCAGCCCCCGACAGGGGTCAGACACCGGGGAGCTGTTTTTT
TRBJ2-5,TRBV9,-,few,CASSVSAGGLPQETQYF,TGTGCCAGCAGCGTTTCCGCGGGTGGATTGCCACAAGAGACCCAGTACTTC
TRBJ1-1,TRBV20-1,TRBD1,many,CSARAGTADTEAFF,TGCAGTGCTAGAGCAGGGACAGCCGACACTGAAGCTTTCTTT
TRBJ2-5,TRBV7-9,-,-,CASSLGSGGGETQYF,TGTGCCAGCAGCCTCGGGTCGGGGGGCGGAGAGACCCAGTACTTC
TRBJ2-1,TRBV5-1,TRBD2,many,CASRGLAGRDEQFF,TGCGCCAGCAGGGGACTAGCGGGGCGTGATGAGCAGTTCTTC
TRBJ2-1,TRBV3-1,TRBD1,-,CASSQTLQGAGGDNEQFF,TGTGCCAGCAGCCAAACTTTACAGGGGGCAGGAGGGGACAATGAGCAGTTCTTC
TRBJ1-1,TRBV28,TRBD1,-,CASSLGDRVLTEAFF,TGTGCCAGCAGTTTAGGGGACAGGGTACTCACTGAAGCTTTCTTT
TRBJ1-1,TRBV4-3,-,many,CASSLAVGSGTEAFF,TGCGCCAGCAGCCTAGCGGTGGGCTCCGGCACTGAAGCTTTCTTT